These 23 T cell receptor beta chains came from one sample sequenced in a study of blood T cell repertoires in COVID-19 (dated by TCRdb to 2018 to 2020). The protocol used for the library was the immunoSEQ multiplex PCR assay. As stored in TCRdb, this immuneACCESS dataset retains in-frame rearrangements with V and J assigned. A fraction of the clones does not appear; measured against another copy, unresolved V genes explain less than half of the discrepancy, and the remainder lacks a known reason. Recorded for this sample are roughly 410,000 clones; approximately 90% of them occurred a single time. The biggest ten clones account for roughly 1.4% of the sample. Source material: peripheral blood. These receptors were collected from a woman aged 40 to 49 with COVID-19, enrolled during active disease.

The chain combines TRBV9 with TRBJ1-4, with TRBD1 matching over 8 bases. The CDR3 has 15 amino acids. V shed 2 bases and J 2 bases; nucleotides not matched to a gene: 2. In germline, CDR1 is SGDLS, CDR2 YYNGEE. For the CDR3, the DNA is TGTGCCAGCAGCGTTCGACAGGGGACTAATGAAAAACTGTTTTTT. It translates to CASSVRQGTNEKLFF.

Regarding this clone: This sample also contains other DNA sequences that code for the same CDR3. The V gene is TRBV7-3, the J gene TRBJ2-6; 7 positions match TRBD1. The CDR3 loop spans 15 amino acids. V gave up 5 bases and J gave up 0 bases; unmatched junction bases: 1. CDR1 is SGHTA and CDR2 is FQGTGA in the germline V gene. The CDR3 reads CASSPGGSGANVLTF. The CDR3 DNA sequence: TGTGCCAGCAGCCCAGGGGGCTCTGGGGCCAACGTCCTGACTTTC.

V gene TRBV7-2 combines with J gene TRBJ2-2, with D perhaps matching TRBD1 (6 bases). The CDR3 totals 15 residues. CDR1 is SGHTA, CDR2 FQGNSA, per germline. V lost 2 bases and J lost 6, with 13 bases in between. The CDR3 loop is CASSLQGFIAGELFF. In nucleotides, the CDR3 is TGTGCCAGCAGCTTACAGGGGTTTATCGCCGGGGAGCTGTTTTTT.

In its sample, this clone was seen once. The chain uses TRBV5-1 and TRBJ2-5, with TRBD1 identical over 8 bases. Per germline, CDR1 SGHRS and CDR2 YFSETQ. CDR3 size: 15 residues. V trimming: 0 bases; J trimming: 6 bases; junction bases outside the gene matches: 7. CDR3 DNA sequence: TGCGCCAGCAGCTTGGGACAGGGGTTTCTAAAGACCCAGTACTTC. Protein product: CASSLGQGFLKTQYF.

The chain has TRBV9 and TRBJ2-2; D unclear. The CDR3 contains 12 residues. V gave up 4 bases and J gave up 5 bases, with 6 bases separating them. The V gene's germline CDR1 is SGDLS and CDR2 YYNGEE. CDR3 nucleotides: TGTGCCAGCAGCACACCTACCGGGGAGCTGTTTTTT. It codes for CASSTPTGELFF. The variable domain in full, with the rest retrieved from reference TRBV9 and TRBJ2-2, is DSGVTQTPKHLITATGQRVTLRCSPRSGDLSVYWYQQSLDQGLQFLIQYYNGEERAKGNILERFSAQQFPDLHSELNLSSLELGDSALYFCASSTPTGELFFGEGSRLTVL.

The V gene is TRBV12-3 or TRBV12-4, the J gene TRBJ1-2, with D perhaps TRBD1 (5 bases). CDR3 length: 13 residues. V was shortened by 3 bases and J by 5 bases, with 10 bases between the two germline ends. DNA of the CDR3: TGTGCCAGCAGTTTCGTGGCAGGGTATGGCTACACCTTC. This gives the protein CASSFVAGYGYTF.

A single count supports this clone. The gene calls are TRBV28 and TRBJ1-4, with 8 bases that match TRBD1. The CDR3 contains 15 residues. V trimming: 9 bases; J trimming: 4 bases; junction bases outside the gene matches: 10. The germline V gene has CDR1 MDHEN and CDR2 SYDVKM. As DNA, the CDR3 is TGTGCCAGTCTGCTAGGGGGACAGGTTAATGAAAAACTGTTTTTT. This encodes CASLLGGQVNEKLFF.

This chain uses TRBV19 with TRBJ2-1; D remains unclear. Per the germline V gene, CDR1 is LNHDA and CDR2 is SQIVND (reference sequence). CDR3 length: 15 amino acids. The V gene lost 6 bases and the J gene lost 0 bases, with 12 bases spanning the gap. DNA for the CDR3: TGTGCCAGTAGCCTTATCCTCAGCTCCTACAATGAGCAGTTCTTC. This translates into CASSLILSSYNEQFF.

The chain employs TRBV9 and TRBJ2-1, with D perhaps matching TRBD2 (7 bases). The V end lost 6 bases, the J end lost 4 bases, and 20 bases lay between the germline ends. CDR3 size: 16 residues. CDR1 and CDR2 (germline): SGDLS, YYNGEE. The CDR3 bases are TGTGCCAGCACCAAATGGGAGGGGGGCTTATACAATGAGCAGTTCTTC. Translating gives CASTKWEGGLYNEQFF.

The V gene is TRBV7-2, the J gene TRBJ1-1; possibly TRBD1 for D (5 bases). CDR3 length: 17 residues. V gave up 0 bases and J gave up 0 bases, with 14 bases separating them. Germline V gene sequence: CDR1 SGHTA, CDR2 FQGNSA. For the CDR3, the DNA is TGTGCCAGCAGCTTAGCTGGAGGGGCGCCCTTGAACACTGAAGCTTTCTTT. Protein product: CASSLAGGAPLNTEAFF.

The rearrangement uses TRBV3-1 (or the pseudogene TRBV3-2) and TRBJ2-7, with D possibly TRBD2 on 7 matching bases. CDR3 length equals 11 residues. V was shortened by 6 bases and J by 12 bases, with 15 bases between the two germline ends. CDR1 is LGHDT, CDR2 YNNKEL, per germline (reference sequence). The CDR3 loop reads CASSLGGGWYF. The DNA of the CDR3 is TGTGCCAGCAGTTTAGGGGGGGGTTGGTACTTC.

A single count supports this clone. The chain joins TRBV9 to TRBJ2-7; TRBD2 agrees at 7 bases. The CDR3 contains 14 residues. V gave up 3 bases and J gave up 1 base; unmatched junction bases: 4. The germline gives CDR1 SGDLS, CDR2 YYNGEE. CDR3 sequence (DNA): TGTGCCAGCAGCGCCAGCGGGACGTCCTACGAGCAGTACTTC. Translating gives CASSASGTSYEQYF.

As to this clone: Other DNA sequences within the sample encode an identical CDR3. The genes are TRBV18 and TRBJ2-5; TRBD2 is a possible D gene (6 bases). Germline V lookup: CDR1 KGHSH, CDR2 LQKENI. The CDR3 length is 14 residues. Trimming removed 3 bases at V and 5 bases at J, with 13 bases between. Here the CDR3 DNA reads TGTGCCAGCTCACCCCGGGACTTTACGGAGACCCAGTACTTC. This translates into CASSPRDFTETQYF.

The chain joins TRBV12-5 to TRBJ1-1; TRBD1 aligns across 7 bases. Germline trimming cut 2 bases from V and 3 bases from J; bases unmatched to any gene: 0. This CDR3 has 13 residues. Looked up from germline, CDR1 is LGHNT and CDR2 is FRNRAP. The CDR3 nucleotides read TGTGCTAGTGGTTTGACAGGGGACACTGAAGCTTTCTTT. Protein: CASGLTGDTEAFF.

The chain carries TRBV19 and TRBJ1-1; perhaps TRBD1 as D (6 bases). V was shortened by 4 bases and J by 3 bases, with 9 bases between the two germline ends. CDR1 LNHDA and CDR2 SQIVND come from the germline V gene (reference sequence). This CDR3 contains 13 residues. CDR3 loop: CASSTRTDTEAFF. The CDR3 nucleotides are TGTGCCAGTAGTACGCGGACAGACACTGAAGCTTTCTTT.

This sequence joins TRBV2 and TRBJ1-6, with D possibly TRBD1 on 6 matching bases. The CDR3 sequence is 14 residues long. Germline CDR1 SNHLY, CDR2 FYNNEI. V shed 10 bases and J shed 2 bases, with 12 bases lying between them. CDR3 DNA: TGTGCCACCTCCACAGGGCCCTATAATTCACCCCTCCACTTT. Its protein is CATSTGPYNSPLHF.

The chain links TRBV9 to TRBJ1-1; the D is unclear. The CDR3 is 15 residues long. V lost 0 bases and J lost 2, with 11 bases in between. Germline lookup yields CDR1 SGDLS and CDR2 YYNGEE. CDR3 amino acids: CASSVAPGKNTEAFF. The CDR3 region has the DNA TGTGCCAGCAGCGTAGCTCCAGGAAAAAACACTGAAGCTTTCTTT.

V is TRBV27 and J is TRBJ1-6; tentatively, D is TRBD1 (5 bases). The V end was cut by 4 bases, the J end by 9 bases, with 16 bases between. This CDR3 comprises 15 residues. Germline CDR1 reads MNHEY; CDR2 reads SMNVEV (reference sequence). This CDR3 reads CASSWGGVGSSPLHF. CDR3 DNA: TGTGCCAGCAGTTGGGGGGGGGTCGGGTCTTCACCCCTCCACTTT.

The chain couples TRBV7-2 to TRBJ2-2; tentatively, D is TRBD2 (5 bases). The germline gives CDR1 SGHTA, CDR2 FQGNSA. V was pared by 2 bases and J by 4 bases, with 20 bases between. The CDR3 runs to 18 residues. The CDR3 is CASSLLSAGEPFTGELFF. The DNA for the CDR3 is TGTGCCAGCAGCTTACTTTCGGCGGGCGAGCCCTTCACCGGGGAGCTGTTTTTT.

Worth noting for this clone: Other DNA sequences in this specimen translate into the identical CDR3. V gene TRBV12-3 or TRBV12-4 combines with J gene TRBJ1-1; no firm D call. Trimming cost V 1 base and J 7 bases, with 7 bases left between them. The CDR3 has 12 amino acids. CDR3 in amino acids: CASSLGGGEAFF. The CDR3 DNA reads TGTGCCAGCAGTTTAGGAGGCGGTGAAGCTTTCTTT.

The rearrangement uses TRBV6-5 and TRBJ2-3, with 7 bases that match TRBD1. The germline V gene has CDR1 MNHEY and CDR2 SVGAGI. This CDR3 contains 16 residues. The trim removed 4 bases at V and 1 base at J, leaving 8 bases unmatched. CDR3 DNA: TGTGCCAGCAGTTCCAGGGGACAGTGGGGCACAGATACGCAGTATTTT. Protein product: CASSSRGQWGTDTQYF.

V gene TRBV5-6 combines with J gene TRBJ1-2; TRBD1 aligns across 7 bases. J lost 0 bases, V lost 2 bases, and 1 base had no gene match. The CDR3 is 14 residues long. CDR1 SGHDT and CDR2 YYEEEE come from the germline V gene. The CDR3, as DNA: TGTGCCAGCAGCTTACAGGGGCCTAACTATGGCTACACCTTC. It specifies CASSLQGPNYGYTF.

The J gene is TRBJ2-3, the V gene TRBV7-2; D possibly corresponds to TRBD2 (6 bases). CDR1 SGHTA and CDR2 FQGNSA come from the germline V gene. V was shortened by 7 bases and J by 4 bases, with 15 bases between the two germline ends. This CDR3 is 14 amino acids long. CDR3 nucleotide sequence: TGTGCCAGCACCCTAGCGCGGGGTGCAGATACGCAGTATTTT. Residues: CASTLARGADTQYF.